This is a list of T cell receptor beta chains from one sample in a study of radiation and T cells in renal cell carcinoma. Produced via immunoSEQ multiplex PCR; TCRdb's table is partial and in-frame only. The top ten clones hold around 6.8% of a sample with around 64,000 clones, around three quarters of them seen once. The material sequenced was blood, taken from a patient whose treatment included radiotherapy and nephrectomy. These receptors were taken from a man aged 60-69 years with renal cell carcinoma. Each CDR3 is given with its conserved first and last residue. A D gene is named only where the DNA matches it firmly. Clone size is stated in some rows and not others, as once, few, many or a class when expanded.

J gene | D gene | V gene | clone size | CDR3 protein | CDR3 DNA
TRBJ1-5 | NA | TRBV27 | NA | CASSSLYSNQPQHF | TGTGCCAGCAGTTCCTTATATAGCAATCAGCCCCAGCATTTT
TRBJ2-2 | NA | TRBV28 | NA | CASRRDDNTGELFF | TGTGCCAGCCGGCGGGATGATAACACCGGGGAGCTGTTTTTT
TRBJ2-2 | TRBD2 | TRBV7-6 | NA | CASSLAPAGVLTGELFF | TGTGCCAGCAGCTTAGCCCCGGCGGGAGTATTAACCGGGGAGCTGTTTTTT
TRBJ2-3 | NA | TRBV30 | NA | CAWSVPSSRTDTQYF | TGTGCCTGGAGTGTACCTAGCTCGCGGACAGATACGCAGTATTTT
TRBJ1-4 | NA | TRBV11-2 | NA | CASSYDWGNEKLFF | TGTGCCAGCAGCTACGACTGGGGCAATGAAAAACTGTTTTTT
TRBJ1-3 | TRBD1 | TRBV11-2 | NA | CASSLRGTAIYF | TGTGCCAGCAGCTTACGGGGGACAGCCATATATTTT
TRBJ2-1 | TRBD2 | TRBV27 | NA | CASSRTTSGRATEQFF | TGTGCCAGCAGTAGAACCACTAGCGGGAGGGCCACTGAGCAGTTCTTC
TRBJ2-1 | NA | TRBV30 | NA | CAWGRTYNEQFF | TGTGCCTGGGGGAGGACCTACAATGAGCAGTTCTTC
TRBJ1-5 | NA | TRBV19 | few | CASEARGVIRNQPQHF | TGTGCCTCCGAGGCGCGAGGCGTAATTCGCAATCAGCCCCAGCATTTT
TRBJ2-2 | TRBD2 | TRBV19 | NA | CASSTGTTENTGELFF | TGTGCCAGTAGTACGGGGACTACCGAGAACACCGGGGAGCTGTTTTTT
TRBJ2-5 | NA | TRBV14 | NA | CASSQSLAQQETQYF | TGTGCCAGCAGCCAGTCCTTAGCGCAACAAGAGACCCAGTACTTC
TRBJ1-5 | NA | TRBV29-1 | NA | CSVAVWGGGYNQPQHF | TGCAGCGTTGCAGTCTGGGGCGGGGGGTACAATCAGCCCCAGCATTTT
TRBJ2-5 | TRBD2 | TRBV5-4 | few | CASSAGLVETQYF | TGTGCCAGCAGCGCGGGACTAGTGGAGACCCAGTACTTC
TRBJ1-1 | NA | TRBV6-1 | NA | CASSEWADAEAFF | TGTGCCAGCAGTGAATGGGCCGACGCTGAAGCTTTCTTT
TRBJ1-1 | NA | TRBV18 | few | CASSPGTDGLNTEAFF | TGTGCCAGCTCACCGGGGACTGACGGACTGAACACTGAAGCTTTCTTT
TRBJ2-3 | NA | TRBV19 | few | CASSRKPKWNVGTDTQYF | TGTGCCAGTAGTCGGAAGCCAAAGTGGAATGTGGGCACAGATACGCAGTATTTT
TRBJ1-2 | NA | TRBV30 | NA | CAWRKGDYGYTF | TGTGCCTGGCGCAAGGGTGACTATGGCTACACCTTC
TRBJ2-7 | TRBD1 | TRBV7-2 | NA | CASSFDTGAYEQYF | TGTGCCAGCAGCTTCGACACAGGGGCCTACGAGCAGTACTTC
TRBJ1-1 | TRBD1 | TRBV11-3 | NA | CASSPRGGVEAFF | TGTGCCAGCAGCCCCAGAGGGGGCGTTGAAGCTTTCTTT
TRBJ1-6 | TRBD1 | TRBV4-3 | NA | CASSQDGAGGYSPLHF | TGCGCCAGCAGCCAAGATGGGGCAGGGGGTTATTCACCCCTCCACTTT
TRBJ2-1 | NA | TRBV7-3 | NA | CASSPHYNEQFF | TGTGCCAGCAGCCCACACTACAATGAGCAGTTCTTC
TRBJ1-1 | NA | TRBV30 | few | CAWSLGPVGNTEAFF | TGTGCCTGGAGTCTGGGGCCGGTCGGGAACACTGAAGCTTTCTTT
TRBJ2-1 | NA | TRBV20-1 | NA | CSAAVLNEQFF | TGCAGTGCTGCGGTCCTGAATGAGCAGTTCTTC
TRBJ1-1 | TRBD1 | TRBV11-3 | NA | CASSKGQGEATEAFF | TGTGCCAGCAGCAAGGGACAGGGAGAGGCCACTGAAGCTTTCTTT
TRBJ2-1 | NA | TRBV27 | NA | CASSVIGNEQFF | TGTGCCAGCAGCGTTATAGGCAATGAGCAGTTCTTC
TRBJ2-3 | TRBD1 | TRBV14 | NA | CASSQDPSTGAKGQYF | TGTGCCAGCAGCCAAGATCCCTCCACAGGGGCCAAGGGGCAGTATTTT
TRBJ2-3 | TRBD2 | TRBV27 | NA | CASSLSRTSGRNTQYF | TGTGCCAGCAGTTTATCGCGGACTAGCGGGAGGAATACGCAGTATTTT
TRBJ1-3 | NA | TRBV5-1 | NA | CASSLAGVGEGNTIYF | TGCGCCAGCAGCTTGGCCGGGGTAGGGGAAGGAAACACCATATATTTT
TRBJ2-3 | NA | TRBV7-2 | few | CASSLPGNTQYF | TGTGCCAGCAGCTTACCGGGAAATACGCAGTATTTT
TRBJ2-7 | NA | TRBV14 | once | CASSQGLTYEQYF | TGTGCCAGCAGCCAAGGTCTAACCTACGAGCAGTACTTC
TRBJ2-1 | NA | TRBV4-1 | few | CASSQEAYPGRSSYNEQFF | TGCGCCAGCAGCCAAGAGGCGTATCCAGGGCGGAGCTCCTACAATGAGCAGTTCTTC
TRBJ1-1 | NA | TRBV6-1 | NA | CASASGTGVNTEAFF | TGTGCCAGCGCGTCGGGGACGGGAGTCAACACTGAAGCTTTCTTT
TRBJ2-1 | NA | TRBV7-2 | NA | CASSQGGAAHEQFF | TGTGCCAGCAGCCAGGGGGGGGCAGCCCATGAGCAGTTCTTC
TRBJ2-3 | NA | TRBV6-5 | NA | CASSYEASSTDTQYF | TGTGCCAGCAGTTACGAAGCCTCTAGCACAGATACGCAGTATTTT
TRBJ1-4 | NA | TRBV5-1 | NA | CASSLAREGEKLFF | TGCGCCAGCAGCTTGGCAAGAGAGGGTGAAAAACTGTTTTTT
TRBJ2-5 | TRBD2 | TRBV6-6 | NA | CASRLAELQETQYF | TGTGCCAGCAGACTAGCGGAGCTCCAAGAGACCCAGTACTTC
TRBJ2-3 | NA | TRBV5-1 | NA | CASSLKGAPDTQYF | TGCGCCAGCAGCTTAAAAGGGGCCCCAGATACGCAGTATTTT
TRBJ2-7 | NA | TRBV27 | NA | CASSYLALGSYEQYF | TGTGCCAGCAGTTATCTAGCTTTGGGCTCCTACGAGCAGTACTTC
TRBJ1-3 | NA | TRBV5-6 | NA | CASSFMGGSGNTIYF | TGTGCCAGCAGCTTTATGGGGGGCTCTGGAAACACCATATATTTT
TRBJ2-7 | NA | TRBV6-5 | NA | CASSIKQGYEQYF | TGTGCCAGCAGTATAAAACAGGGCTACGAGCAGTACTTC
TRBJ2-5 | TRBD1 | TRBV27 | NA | CASRANGQGDLETQYF | TGTGCCAGCAGGGCCAACGGACAGGGTGATTTGGAGACCCAGTACTTC
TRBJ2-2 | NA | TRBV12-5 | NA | CASGPTGYTGELFF | TGTGCTAGTGGTCCGACCGGTTACACCGGGGAGCTGTTTTTT
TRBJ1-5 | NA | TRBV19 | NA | CASSIYEAAGNQPQHF | TGTGCCAGTAGTATTTACGAGGCGGCAGGGAATCAGCCCCAGCATTTT
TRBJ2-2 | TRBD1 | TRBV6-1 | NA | CASQRQGDTGELFF | TGTGCCAGCCAGAGACAGGGGGACACCGGGGAGCTGTTTTTT
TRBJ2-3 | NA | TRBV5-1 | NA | CASSLDTASTDTQYF | TGCGCCAGCAGCTTGGACACTGCTAGCACAGATACGCAGTATTTT
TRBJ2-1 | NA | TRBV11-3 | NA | CASSLMEGEQFF | TGTGCCAGCAGCTTAATGGAGGGGGAGCAGTTCTTC
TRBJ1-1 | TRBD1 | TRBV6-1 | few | CASNSGTGEITEAFF | TGTGCCAGCAATTCCGGGACAGGGGAGATAACTGAAGCTTTCTTT
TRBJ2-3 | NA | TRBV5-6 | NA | CASSLTSDTQYF | TGTGCCAGCAGCTTGACGAGTGATACGCAGTATTTT
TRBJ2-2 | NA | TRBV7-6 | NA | CASSLYGQPGELFF | TGTGCCAGCAGCCTTTACGGCCAGCCCGGGGAGCTGTTTTTT
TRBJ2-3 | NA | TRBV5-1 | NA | CANPLGGHTDTQYF | TGCGCCAACCCTTTAGGGGGGCACACAGATACGCAGTATTTT
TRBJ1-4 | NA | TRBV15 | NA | CATSRQVNEKLFF | TGTGCCACCAGCAGACAGGTTAATGAAAAACTGTTTTTT
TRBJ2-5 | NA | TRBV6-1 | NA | CASRDMYQETQYF | TGTGCCAGCAGAGACATGTACCAAGAGACCCAGTACTTC
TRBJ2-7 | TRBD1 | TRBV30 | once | CAWSVYATGSYEQYF | TGTGCCTGGAGTGTATACGCGACAGGGTCCTACGAGCAGTACTTC
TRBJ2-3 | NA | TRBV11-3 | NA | CASSLGGVGLDTQYF | TGTGCCAGCAGCTTAGGTGGGGTCGGTTTAGATACGCAGTATTTT